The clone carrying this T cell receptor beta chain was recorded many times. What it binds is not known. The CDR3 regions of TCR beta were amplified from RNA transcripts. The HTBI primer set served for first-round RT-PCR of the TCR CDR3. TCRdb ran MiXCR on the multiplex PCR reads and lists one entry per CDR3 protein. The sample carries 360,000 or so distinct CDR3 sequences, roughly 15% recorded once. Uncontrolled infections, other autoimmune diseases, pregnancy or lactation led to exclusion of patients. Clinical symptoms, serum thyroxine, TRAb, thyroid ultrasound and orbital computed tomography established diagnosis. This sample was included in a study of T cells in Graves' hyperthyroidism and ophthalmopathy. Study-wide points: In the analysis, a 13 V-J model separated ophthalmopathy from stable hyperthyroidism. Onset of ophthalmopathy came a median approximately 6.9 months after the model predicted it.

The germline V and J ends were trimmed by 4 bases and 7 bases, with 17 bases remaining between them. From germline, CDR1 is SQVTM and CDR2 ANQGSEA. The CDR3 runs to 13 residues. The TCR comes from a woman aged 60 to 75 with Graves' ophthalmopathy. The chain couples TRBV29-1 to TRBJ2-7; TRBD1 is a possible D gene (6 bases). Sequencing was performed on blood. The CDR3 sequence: CSVVQGEMGEQYF. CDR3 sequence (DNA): TGCAGCGTTGTACAGGGAGAGATGGGGGAGCAGTACTTC.